This T cell receptor (beta chain) was sequenced in a study of cytomegalovirus exposure and HLA in healthy donors. The wider study: The 120 or so validation repertoires were reported in a later analysis to have been generated on the same platform as the approximately 700 first-cohort repertoires. Study observations and caveats: Cytomegalovirus-associated TCR beta chains were listed, numbering roughly 150. It was reported that the classifier diagnosed cytomegalovirus status with high specificity and sensitivity in both the original and validation cohorts.

This clone came up once. The antigen is not known. TCRdb's copy holds only in-frame clones and misses some; the assay was immunoSEQ multiplex PCR. The sample includes fewer than 200,000 clones, about 85% of them seen just once. This sequence originates from a man aged 18 to 30 in good health and CMV-seropositive. The sample taken for sequencing was PBMCs.

This chain's CDR3 is CATAPGQGTYGYTF. The CDR3 bases are TGTGCCACCGCTCCGGGACAGGGGACCTATGGCTACACCTTC. J is TRBJ1-2 and V is TRBV28; 10 nucleotides match TRBD1. Germline V CDR1 and CDR2: MDHEN, SYDVKM. J lost 4 bases, V lost 10 bases, and 9 bases had no gene match. The CDR3 consists of 14 residues.